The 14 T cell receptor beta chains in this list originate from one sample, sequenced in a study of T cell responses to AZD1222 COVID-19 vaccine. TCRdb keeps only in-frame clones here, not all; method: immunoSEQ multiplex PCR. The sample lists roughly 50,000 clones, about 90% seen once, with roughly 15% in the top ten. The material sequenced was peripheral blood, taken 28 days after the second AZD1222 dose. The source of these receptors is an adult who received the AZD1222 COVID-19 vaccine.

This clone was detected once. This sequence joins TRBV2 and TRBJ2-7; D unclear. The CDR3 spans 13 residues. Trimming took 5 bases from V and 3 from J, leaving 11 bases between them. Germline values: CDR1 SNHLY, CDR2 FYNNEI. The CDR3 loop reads CASSLETNYEQYF. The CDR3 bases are TGTGCCAGCAGTCTCGAGACCAACTACGAGCAGTACTTC.

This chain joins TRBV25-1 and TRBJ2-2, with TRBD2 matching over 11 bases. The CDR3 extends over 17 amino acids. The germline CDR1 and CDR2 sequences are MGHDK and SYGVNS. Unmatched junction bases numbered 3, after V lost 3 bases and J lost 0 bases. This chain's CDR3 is CASSEASGRTNTGELFF. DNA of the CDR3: TGTGCCAGCAGTGAGGCTAGCGGGAGGACGAACACCGGGGAGCTGTTTTTT.

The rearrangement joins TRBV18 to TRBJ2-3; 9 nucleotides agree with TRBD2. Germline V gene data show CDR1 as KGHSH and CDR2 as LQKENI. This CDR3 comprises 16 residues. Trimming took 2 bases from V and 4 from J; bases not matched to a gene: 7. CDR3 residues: CASSPSVAGAADTQYF. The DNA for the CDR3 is TGTGCCAGCTCACCAAGTGTAGCGGGAGCGGCAGATACGCAGTATTTT. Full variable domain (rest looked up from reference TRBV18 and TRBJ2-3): NAGVMQNPRHLVRRRGQEARLRCSPMKGHSHVYWYRQLPEEGLKFMVYLQKENIIDESGMPKERFSAEFPKEGPSILRIQQVVRGDSAAYFCASSPSVAGAADTQYFGPGTRLTVL.

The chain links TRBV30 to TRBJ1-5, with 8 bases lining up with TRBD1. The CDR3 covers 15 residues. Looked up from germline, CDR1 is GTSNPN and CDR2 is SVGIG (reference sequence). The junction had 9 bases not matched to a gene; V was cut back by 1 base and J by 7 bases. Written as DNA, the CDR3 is TGTGCCTGGAGTGCACAGGGGGGGTTCGAACAGCCCCAGCATTTT. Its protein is CAWSAQGGFEQPQHF.

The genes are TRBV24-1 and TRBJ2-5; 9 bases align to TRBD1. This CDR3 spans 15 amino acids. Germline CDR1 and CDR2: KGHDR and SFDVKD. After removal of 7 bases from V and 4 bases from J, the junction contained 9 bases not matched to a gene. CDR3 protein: CATSEGQGGRETQYF. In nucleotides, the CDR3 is TGTGCCACCAGCGAGGGACAGGGAGGGCGAGAGACCCAGTACTTC.

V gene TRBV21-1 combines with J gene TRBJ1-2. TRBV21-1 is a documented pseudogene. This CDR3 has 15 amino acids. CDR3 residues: CARNQVGAINYGYTF. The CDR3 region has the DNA TGTGCCAGAAACCAGGTAGGAGCCATTAACTATGGCTACACCTTC.

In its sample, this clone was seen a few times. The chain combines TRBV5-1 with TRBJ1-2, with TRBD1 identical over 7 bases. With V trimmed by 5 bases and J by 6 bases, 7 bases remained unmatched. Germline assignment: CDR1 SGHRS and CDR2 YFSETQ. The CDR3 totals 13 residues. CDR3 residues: CASRKDRVDGYTF. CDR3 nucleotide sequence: TGCGCCAGCAGGAAAGACAGGGTCGATGGCTACACCTTC.

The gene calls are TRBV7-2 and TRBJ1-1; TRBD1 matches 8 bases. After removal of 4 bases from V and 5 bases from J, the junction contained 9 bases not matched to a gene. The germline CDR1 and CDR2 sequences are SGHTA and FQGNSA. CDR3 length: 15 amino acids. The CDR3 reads CASSSLWTGQTEAFF. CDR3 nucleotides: TGTGCCAGCAGCTCCCTCTGGACAGGGCAAACTGAAGCTTTCTTT.

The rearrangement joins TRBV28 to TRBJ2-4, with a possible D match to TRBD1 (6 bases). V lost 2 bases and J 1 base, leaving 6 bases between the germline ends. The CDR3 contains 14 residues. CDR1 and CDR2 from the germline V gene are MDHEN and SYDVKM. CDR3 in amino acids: CASSLQGAKNIQYF. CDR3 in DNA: TGTGCCAGCAGTTTACAGGGGGCCAAAAACATTCAGTACTTC.

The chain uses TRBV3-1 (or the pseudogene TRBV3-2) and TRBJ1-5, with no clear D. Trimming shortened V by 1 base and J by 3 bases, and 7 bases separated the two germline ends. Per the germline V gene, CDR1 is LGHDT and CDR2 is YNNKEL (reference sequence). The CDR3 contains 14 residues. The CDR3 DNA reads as TGTGCCAGCAGCCAAGTAGGCTCCAATCAGCCCCAGCATTTT. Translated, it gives CASSQVGSNQPQHF.

The CDR3 nucleotides are TGTGCCAGCAGGACAGGCACCAGCTCGAACACTGAAGCTTTCTTT. This gives the protein CASRTGTSSNTEAFF. The chain is built from TRBV7-2 and TRBJ1-1; D might be TRBD1 (6 bases). Trimming removed 6 bases at V and 1 base at J, with 15 bases between. CDR3 length: 15 amino acids. The germline V gene encodes CDR1 SGHTA and CDR2 FQGNSA.

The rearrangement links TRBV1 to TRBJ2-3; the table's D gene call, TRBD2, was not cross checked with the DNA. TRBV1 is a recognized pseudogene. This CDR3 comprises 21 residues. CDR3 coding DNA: TGCACCAGCAGCCAAGGAGGGCGGGACCAGCGGGAGAGGAGGTTTCAAGATACGCAGTATTTT. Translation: CTSSQGGRDQRERRFQDTQYF.

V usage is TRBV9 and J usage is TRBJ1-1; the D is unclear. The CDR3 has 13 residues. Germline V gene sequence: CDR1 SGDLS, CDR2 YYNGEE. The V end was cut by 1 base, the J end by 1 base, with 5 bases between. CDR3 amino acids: CASSVTTNTEAFF. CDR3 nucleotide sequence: TGTGCCAGCAGCGTAACGACGAACACTGAAGCTTTCTTT. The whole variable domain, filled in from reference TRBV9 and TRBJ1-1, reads DSGVTQTPKHLITATGQRVTLRCSPRSGDLSVYWYQQSLDQGLQFLIQYYNGEERAKGNILERFSAQQFPDLHSELNLSSLELGDSALYFCASSVTTNTEAFFGQGTRLTVV.

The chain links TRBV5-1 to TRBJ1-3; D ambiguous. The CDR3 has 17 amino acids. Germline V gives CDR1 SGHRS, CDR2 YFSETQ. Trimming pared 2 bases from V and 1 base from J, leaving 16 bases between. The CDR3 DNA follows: TGCGCCAGCAGCTTCGCCGGGTCTGAAACATCTGGAAACACCATATATTTT. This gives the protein CASSFAGSETSGNTIYF.